The source of this T cell receptor beta chain is a study of T cell repertoires in aging, cancer and after chemotherapy. In the study overall: Patients with chronic lymphocytic leukemia were sampled before and after fludarabine- or bendamustine-based chemotherapy. Study outcomes and limitations: Untreated cancer patients had significantly lower blood TCR diversity than age-matched healthy donors. In hematological cancer patients, infiltrated lymphoid organs may have impaired thymic emigration or peripheral T cell expansion.

TCR beta rearrangements were amplified from peripheral blood genomic DNA. In its sample, this clonotype ranks as medium-sized. Its cognate antigen is unknown. Germline assignment: CDR1 LNHDA and CDR2 SQIVND (reference sequence). Germline trimming cut 6 bases from V and 0 bases from J; bases unmatched to any gene: 5. The CDR3 runs 15 residues. Multiplex touch-down PCR with TRB-A/B primers amplified rearranged V-D-J TRB sequences. TCRdb fed the multiplex PCR reads into MiXCR, producing one record per CDR3 protein. The repertoire holds 550 to 700 distinct CDR3 sequences, about 22% seen once, with 61% in the top ten.

The receptor was isolated from a human donor with a blood cancer. Sequencing was done on a sample of blood. The chain recombines TRBV19 with TRBJ1-5; 7 nucleotides align to TRBD1. CDR3 in amino acids: CASSTGQRSNQPQHF. The CDR3 region has the DNA TGTGCCAGTAGCACGGGACAGCGTAGCAATCAGCCCCAGCATTTT.